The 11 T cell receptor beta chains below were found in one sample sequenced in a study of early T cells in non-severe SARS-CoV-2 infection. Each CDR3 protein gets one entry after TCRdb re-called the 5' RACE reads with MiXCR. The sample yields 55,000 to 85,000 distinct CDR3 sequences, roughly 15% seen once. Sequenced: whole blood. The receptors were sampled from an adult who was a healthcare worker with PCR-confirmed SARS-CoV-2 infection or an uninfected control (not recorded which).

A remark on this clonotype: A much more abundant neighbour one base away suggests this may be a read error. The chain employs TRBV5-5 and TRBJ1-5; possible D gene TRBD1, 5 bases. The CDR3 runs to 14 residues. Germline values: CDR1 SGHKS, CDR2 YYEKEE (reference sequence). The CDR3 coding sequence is TGTGCCAGCAGCTTGGCAGGGCCCAATCAGGCCCAGCATTTT. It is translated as CASSLAGPNQAQHF.

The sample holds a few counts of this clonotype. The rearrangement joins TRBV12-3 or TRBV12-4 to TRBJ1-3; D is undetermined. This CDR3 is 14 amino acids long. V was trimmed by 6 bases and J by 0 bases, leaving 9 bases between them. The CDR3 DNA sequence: TGTGCCAGCAGCTTTGCTAGCTCTGGAAACACCATATATTTT. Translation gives CASSFASSGNTIYF.

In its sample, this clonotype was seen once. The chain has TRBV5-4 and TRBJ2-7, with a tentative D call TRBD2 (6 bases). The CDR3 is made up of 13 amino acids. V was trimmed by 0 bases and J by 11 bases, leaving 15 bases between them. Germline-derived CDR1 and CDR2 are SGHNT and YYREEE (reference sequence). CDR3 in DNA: TGTGCCAGCAGCTTGGCGGGACGGTGGGAGGAGTACTTC. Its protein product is CASSLAGRWEEYF.

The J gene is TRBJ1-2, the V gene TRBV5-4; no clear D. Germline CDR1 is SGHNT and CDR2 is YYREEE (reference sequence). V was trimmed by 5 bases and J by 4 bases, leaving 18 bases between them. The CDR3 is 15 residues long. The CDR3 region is CASRPRFSTSYGYTF. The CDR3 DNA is TGTGCCAGCAGACCCCGGTTCTCGACAAGCTATGGCTACACCTTC.

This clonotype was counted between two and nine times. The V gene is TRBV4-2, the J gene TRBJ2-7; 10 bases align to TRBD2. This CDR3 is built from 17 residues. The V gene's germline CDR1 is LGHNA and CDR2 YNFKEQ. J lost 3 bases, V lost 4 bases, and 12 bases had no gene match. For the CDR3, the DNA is TGTGCCAGCAGCCCAGGGACCGGGACTAGCGCTATCTACGAGCAGTACTTC. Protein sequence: CASSPGTGTSAIYEQYF.

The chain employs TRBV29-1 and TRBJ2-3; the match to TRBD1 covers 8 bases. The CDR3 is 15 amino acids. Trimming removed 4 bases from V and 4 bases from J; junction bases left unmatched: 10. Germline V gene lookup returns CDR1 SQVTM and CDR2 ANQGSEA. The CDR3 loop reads CSVGGPGQGADTQYF. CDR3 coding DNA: TGCAGCGTTGGCGGCCCTGGACAGGGAGCAGATACGCAGTATTTT.

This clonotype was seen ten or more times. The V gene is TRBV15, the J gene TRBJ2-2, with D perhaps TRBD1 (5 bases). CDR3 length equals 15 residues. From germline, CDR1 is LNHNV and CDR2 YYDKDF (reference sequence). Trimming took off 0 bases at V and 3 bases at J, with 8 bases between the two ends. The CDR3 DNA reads TGTGCCACCAGCAGAGATGGGGCAGACACCGGGGAGCTGTTTTTT. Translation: CATSRDGADTGELFF.

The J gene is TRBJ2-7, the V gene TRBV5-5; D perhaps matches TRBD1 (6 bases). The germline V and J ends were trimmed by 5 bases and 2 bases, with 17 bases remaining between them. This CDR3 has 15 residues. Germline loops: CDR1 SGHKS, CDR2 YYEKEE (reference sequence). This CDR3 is CASRLTGLQAYEQYF. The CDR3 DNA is TGTGCCAGCAGATTGACAGGACTCCAAGCCTACGAGCAGTACTTC. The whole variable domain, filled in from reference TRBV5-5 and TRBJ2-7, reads DAGVTQSPTHLIKTRGQQVTLRCSPISGHKSVSWYQQVLGQGPQFIFQYYEKEERGRGNFPDRFSARQFPNYSSELNVNALLLGDSALYLCASRLTGLQAYEQYFGPGTRLTVT.

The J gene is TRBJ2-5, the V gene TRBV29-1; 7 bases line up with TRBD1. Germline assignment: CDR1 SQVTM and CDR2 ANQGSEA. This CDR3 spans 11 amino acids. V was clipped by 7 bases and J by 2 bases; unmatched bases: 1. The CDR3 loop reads CSGGQQETQYF. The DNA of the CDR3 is TGCAGCGGGGGACAGCAAGAGACCCAGTACTTC.

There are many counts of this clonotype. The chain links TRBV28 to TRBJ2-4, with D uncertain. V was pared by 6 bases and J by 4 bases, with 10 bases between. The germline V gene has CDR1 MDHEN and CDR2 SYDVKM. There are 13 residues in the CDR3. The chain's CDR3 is CASRAGGKNIQYF. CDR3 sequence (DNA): TGTGCCAGCAGGGCAGGCGGAAAAAACATTCAGTACTTC.

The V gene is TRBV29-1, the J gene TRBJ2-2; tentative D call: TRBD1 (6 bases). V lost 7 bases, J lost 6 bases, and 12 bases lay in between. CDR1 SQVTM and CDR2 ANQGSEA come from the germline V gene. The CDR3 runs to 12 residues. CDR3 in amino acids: CSGSRGSGELFF. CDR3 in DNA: TGCAGCGGAAGCAGGGGTTCCGGGGAGCTGTTTTTT.